Presented here are 23 T cell receptor beta chains from one specimen sequenced in a study of blood T cell repertoires in COVID-19. Some clones are missing from TCRdb's copy, which holds only in-frame ones; the method was immunoSEQ multiplex PCR. Of roughly 280,000 clones in the sample, around 90% were seen once. Sequencing used peripheral blood. Receptors were obtained from a man over 45 with acute or convalescent COVID-19.

This clone has a single count. This rearrangement joins TRBV2 to TRBJ1-5; TRBD1 aligns across 7 bases. This CDR3 has 17 amino acids. The trim removed 4 bases at V and 3 bases at J, leaving 12 bases unmatched. In germline, CDR1 is SNHLY, CDR2 FYNNEI. In nucleotides, the CDR3 is TGTGCCAGCAGTGGGATACCCCGGGACAGTTTCAATCAGCCCCAGCATTTT. This encodes CASSGIPRDSFNQPQHF.

The table lists this clone with a few counts. The chain recombines TRBV19 with TRBJ1-6; D is possibly TRBD1 (6 bases). CDR3 length: 15 residues. The germline V gene has CDR1 LNHDA and CDR2 SQIVND (reference sequence). V was pared by 1 base and J by 9 bases, with 13 bases between. CDR3 coding DNA: TGTGCCAGTAGTATAGCGGGGACACGTTCTTCACCCCTCCACTTT. Protein sequence: CASSIAGTRSSPLHF.

V usage is TRBV2 and J usage is TRBJ2-3; 11 bases line up with TRBD2. Germline CDR1 reads SNHLY; CDR2 reads FYNNEI. The CDR3 is made up of 15 amino acids. J lost 3 bases, V lost 8 bases, and 7 bases had no gene match. In nucleotides, the CDR3 is TGTGCCAGCGGTGGTAGCGGGGGGGGAACAGATACGCAGTATTTT. Translation: CASGGSGGGTDTQYF.

V gene TRBV7-3 combines with J gene TRBJ2-4; a possible D gene is TRBD1 (5 bases). Germline V gene data show CDR1 as SGHTA and CDR2 as FQGTGA. The V end lost 1 base, the J end lost 2 bases, and 12 bases lay between the germline ends. The CDR3 runs to 16 residues. The CDR3 region is CASSLKGQGTKNIQYF. In DNA form, the CDR3 reads TGTGCCAGCAGCTTAAAAGGTCAGGGAACCAAAAACATTCAGTACTTC. Together with reference TRBV7-3 and TRBJ2-4, the CDR3 gives the full variable domain: GAGVSQTPSNKVTEKGKYVELRCDPISGHTALYWYRQSLGQGPEFLIYFQGTGAADDSGLPNDRFFAVRPEGSVSTLKIQRTERGDSAVYLCASSLKGQGTKNIQYFGAGTRLSVL.

This clone has more than one count but fewer than ten. This CDR3 reads CASTHGGADTQYF. As DNA, the CDR3 is TGCGCCAGCACCCATGGTGGAGCAGATACGCAGTATTTT. The chain is built from TRBV10-1 and TRBJ2-3; no definite D call. In germline, CDR1 is WNHNN, CDR2 SYGVQD (reference sequence). This CDR3 spans 13 amino acids. Trimming took off 7 bases at V and 4 bases at J, with 12 bases between the two ends.

J is TRBJ2-7 and V is TRBV6-4; 9 bases map to TRBD2. V lost 2 bases and J lost 5; bases outside the gene matches: 16. This CDR3 is built from 18 residues. Germline V gene lookup returns CDR1 MRHNA and CDR2 SNTAGT. CDR3 loop: CASSDPGEGRGGIHEQYF. CDR3 nucleotides: TGTGCCAGCAGTGACCCCGGAGAGGGGCGGGGGGGCATCCACGAGCAGTACTTC.

J is TRBJ2-2 and V is TRBV5-1; 16 bases are a match to TRBD2. V lost 4 bases to trimming and J lost 6 bases; unmatched junction nucleotides: 6. The V gene's germline CDR1 is SGHRS and CDR2 YFSETQ. The CDR3 extends over 17 amino acids. The CDR3 sequence is CASSAPGTSGGAGELFF. Written as DNA, the CDR3 is TGCGCCAGCAGCGCCCCCGGGACTAGCGGGGGGGCCGGGGAGCTGTTTTTT.

The chain joins TRBV5-1 to TRBJ2-7, with D uncertain. Germline-derived CDR1 and CDR2 are SGHRS and YFSETQ. The CDR3 contains 13 residues. V was cut by 0 bases and J by 0 bases, with 4 bases left in between. Here the CDR3 reads CASSLGSSYEQYF. The CDR3 DNA follows: TGCGCCAGCAGCTTGGGCAGCTCCTACGAGCAGTACTTC.

V gene TRBV24-1 combines with J gene TRBJ2-6, with D possibly TRBD2 on 6 matching bases. This CDR3 is built from 14 residues. CDR1 and CDR2 from the germline V gene are KGHDR and SFDVKD. Trimming took 12 bases from V and 0 from J, leaving 11 bases between them. The CDR3: CAPGGSSGANVLTF. The CDR3 coding sequence is TGTGCCCCCGGGGGAAGCTCTGGGGCCAACGTCCTGACTTTC.

The rearrangement joins TRBV3-1 (or the pseudogene TRBV3-2) to TRBJ2-1; D is unclear. The CDR3 sequence is 12 residues long. Trimming removed 4 bases from V and 4 bases from J, with 5 bases in between. The germline gives CDR1 LGHDT, CDR2 YNNKEL (reference sequence). Written as DNA, the CDR3 is TGTGCCAGCAGCCTACGGTACAATGAGCAGTTCTTC. Protein: CASSLRYNEQFF.

The chain is built from TRBV4-1 and TRBJ2-5, with 11 bases identical to TRBD2. This CDR3 is built from 18 residues. The germline gives CDR1 MGHRA, CDR2 YSYEKL. Trimming removed 0 bases from V and 1 base from J; junction bases left unmatched: 7. The CDR3: CASSQDIRLAGRQETQYF. Here the CDR3 DNA reads TGCGCCAGCAGCCAAGATATTCGACTAGCGGGACGCCAAGAGACCCAGTACTTC.

The chain is built from TRBV10-3 and TRBJ2-7; TRBD2 matches 9 bases. Germline trimming cut 0 bases from V and 0 bases from J; bases unmatched to any gene: 0. The CDR3 is made up of 15 amino acids. Germline V CDR1 and CDR2: ENHRY, SYGVKD. The CDR3 loop is CAISESTSGSYEQYF. The CDR3 bases are TGTGCCATCAGTGAGTCGACTAGCGGCTCCTACGAGCAGTACTTC.

The genes are TRBV29-1 and TRBJ2-1; the match to TRBD1 covers 11 bases. Germline V lookup: CDR1 SQVTM, CDR2 ANQGSEA. This CDR3 region has 13 residues. Trimming removed 6 bases from V and 8 bases from J; junction bases left unmatched: 6. The CDR3 reads CSVGQGAKYEQFF. The CDR3 DNA is TGCAGCGTCGGACAGGGGGCTAAATATGAGCAGTTCTTC.

The chain couples TRBV7-2 to TRBJ1-2, with TRBD1 matching 7 bases. Losses at the gene ends were 7 bases for V and 4 bases for J; bases not matched to a gene: 12. CDR1 is SGHTA and CDR2 is FQGNSA in the germline V gene. The CDR3 is made up of 15 amino acids. The CDR3 region has the DNA TGTGCCAGCATCCCACCCCCCCAGGGGGTCTATGGCTACACCTTC. Encoded protein: CASIPPPQGVYGYTF. Combining the CDR3 with reference TRBV7-2 and TRBJ1-2 gives the whole variable domain GAGVSQSPSNKVTEKGKDVELRCDPISGHTALYWYRQSLGQGLEFLIYFQGNSAPDKSGLPSDRFSAERTGGSVSTLTIQRTQQEDSAVYLCASIPPPQGVYGYTFGSGTRLTVV.

In its sample, this clone was seen once. The gene calls are TRBV2 and TRBJ2-7; possibly TRBD2 for D (6 bases). The CDR3 is 12 amino acids. Germline loops: CDR1 SNHLY, CDR2 FYNNEI. V lost 0 bases, J lost 6 bases, and 6 bases lay in between. The CDR3 region is CASSEAGGEQYF. CDR3 DNA: TGTGCCAGCAGTGAAGCGGGGGGCGAGCAGTACTTC.

This clone was found once. The chain employs TRBV3-1 (or the pseudogene TRBV3-2) and TRBJ2-3; TRBD2 matches 10 bases. Unmatched junction bases numbered 4, after V lost 4 bases and J lost 3 bases. The CDR3 loop spans 15 amino acids. Germline assignment: CDR1 LGHDT and CDR2 YNNKEL (reference sequence). This CDR3 is CASSLGLAETDTQYF. The DNA of the CDR3 is TGTGCCAGCAGCCTTGGACTAGCGGAAACAGATACGCAGTATTTT.

This chain connects TRBV10-1 to TRBJ1-5; possibly TRBD1 for D (6 bases). Trimming took off 6 bases at V and 2 bases at J, with 11 bases between the two ends. Germline V gene data show CDR1 as WNHNN and CDR2 as SYGVQD (reference sequence). CDR3 size: 14 residues. The chain's CDR3 is CASSRGGGNQPQHF. Here the CDR3 DNA reads TGCGCCAGCAGCCGGGGGGGCGGCAATCAGCCCCAGCATTTT.

The gene calls are TRBV4-1 and TRBJ2-5; a possible D gene is TRBD1 (6 bases). The V gene's germline CDR1 is MGHRA and CDR2 YSYEKL. V lost 1 base, J lost 0 bases, and 9 bases lay in between. CDR3 length: 15 residues. Here the CDR3 DNA reads TGCGCCAGCAGCCAAGGAGGGACAAACCAAGAGACCCAGTACTTC. It specifies CASSQGGTNQETQYF.

This clone was detected only a few times. The chain joins TRBV9 to TRBJ1-6; 7 nucleotides match TRBD1. The CDR3 totals 15 residues. CDR1 and CDR2 from the germline V gene are SGDLS and YYNGEE. With 4 bases clipped from V and 7 bases from J, the junction kept 8 bases outside the gene matches. The CDR3 here is CASSITGTENSPLHF. CDR3 DNA: TGTGCCAGCAGCATTACCGGGACAGAGAATTCACCCCTCCACTTT. The full variable domain, completed using reference TRBV9 and TRBJ1-6, is DSGVTQTPKHLITATGQRVTLRCSPRSGDLSVYWYQQSLDQGLQFLIQYYNGEERAKGNILERFSAQQFPDLHSELNLSSLELGDSALYFCASSITGTENSPLHFGNGTRLTVT.

This chain joins TRBV12-5 and TRBJ1-5; D not resolved. From germline, CDR1 is LGHNT and CDR2 FRNRAP. Trimming cost V 0 bases and J 3 bases, with 9 bases left between them. The CDR3 runs 15 residues. CDR3 residues: CASGLVDSFNQPQHF. The CDR3 nucleotides are TGTGCTAGTGGTTTGGTCGACTCTTTCAATCAGCCCCAGCATTTT.

The gene calls are TRBV6-5 and TRBJ2-7, with D possibly being TRBD1 (6 bases). The V gene's germline CDR1 is MNHEY and CDR2 SVGAGI. V was clipped by 2 bases and J by 3 bases, with 14 bases between them. This CDR3 comprises 15 residues. The CDR3 reads CASSYARDTRYEQYF. Written as DNA, the CDR3 is TGTGCCAGCAGTTACGCCAGGGACACACGCTACGAGCAGTACTTC.

Regarding this clone: Additional DNA sequences in this sample encode the identical CDR3. The chain is built from TRBV11-2 and TRBJ2-1; D unclear. The V gene lost 5 bases and the J gene lost 6 bases, with 8 bases spanning the gap. This CDR3 has 12 amino acids. Germline V CDR1 and CDR2: SGHAT, FQNNGV. The DNA of the CDR3 is TGTGCCAGCAGCCCGACGGGCAATGAGCAGTTCTTC. The encoded protein is CASSPTGNEQFF.

This sequence joins TRBV6-5 and TRBJ2-1; TRBD1 is a possible D gene (5 bases). V was pared by 0 bases and J by 0 bases, with 9 bases between. This CDR3 comprises 16 residues. Germline V gives CDR1 MNHEY, CDR2 SVGAGI. This chain's CDR3 is CASSYSAGSSYNEQFF. The DNA for the CDR3 is TGTGCCAGCAGTTACTCGGCAGGGTCCTCCTACAATGAGCAGTTCTTC.